This T cell receptor beta chain is drawn from a study of PD-1 blockade in classical Hodgkin lymphoma. Findings of the study overall: By C4D1 there was a significant rise in CD4+ TCR diversity but not in CD8+ TCR diversity. Baseline TCR diversity was reportedly lower in newly diagnosed patients than healthy donors.

Regarding this clone: Its specificity is unknown.

Unmatched junction bases numbered 2, after V lost 5 bases and J lost 6 bases. The CDR3 runs to 13 residues. Germline V gene data show CDR1 as MGHDK and CDR2 as SYGVNS. The time point was: cycle 4 day 1 (C4D1), after 6 weeks of nivolumab. All the patients suffered relapse after autologous stem cell transplantation, and brentuximab vedotin exposure differed. Best outcomes ranged across complete response, partial response and progressive disease. TCRdb keeps only in-frame clones here, not all; method: immunoSEQ multiplex PCR. The sample shows tens of thousands of clones, around four fifths of them seen only once.

Sequences were derived from peripheral blood mononuclear cells (PBMCs), sampled before the fourth cycle of nivolumab. This receptor was taken from a human donor with classical Hodgkin lymphoma. The V and J genes are TRBV25-1 and TRBJ2-1; TRBD1 matches at 9 bases. The CDR3 region is CASSLQGANEQFF. In nucleotides, the CDR3 is TGTGCCAGCAGTTTACAGGGGGCCAATGAGCAGTTCTTC.